This TCR beta chain is from a study of OX40 agonist ivuxolimab in advanced cancers. Study background: Three patients had partial responses: one hepatocellular carcinoma, two cutaneous melanoma.

The CDR3 totals 14 residues. V lost 8 bases to trimming and J lost 4 bases, with 15 bases between them. Looked up from germline, CDR1 is MDHEN and CDR2 is SYDVKM. The study, taken as a whole, reports: Compared with CD4+, CD8+ T cells on average had more expanded clones. Among the nonresponders, some also had low normalized T-cell clonal expansion.

At cycle 4 day 1, cycle 7 day 1, and baseline, blood was sampled. Using immunoSEQ multiplex PCR, the repertoire was profiled, and TCRdb retains in-frame clones only, with some absent. The table includes tens of thousands of clones, 80% to 90% detected once. Points on this clone: The antigen is not known.

The sample here was CD4+ or CD8+ T cells sorted from blood, taken in a trial of the OX40 agonist ivuxolimab. This chain links TRBV28 with TRBJ2-1; D may match TRBD1 or TRBD2 (5 bases each). The TCR originated in an adult with an advanced solid tumor such as melanoma, head and neck, liver or kidney cancer. The CDR3 is CASHSGRRYNEQFF. In DNA, the CDR3 is TGTGCCAGCCACTCAGGGCGGAGGTACAATGAGCAGTTCTTC.